These 21 T cell receptor beta chains were sequenced from one sample in a study of blood T cell repertoires in COVID-19. TCRdb keeps only in-frame clones here, not all; method: immunoSEQ multiplex PCR. This table holds 310,000 or so clones, around 90% found once. Sequenced material: peripheral blood. These receptors came from a woman between 45 and 60 years old who had recovered from COVID-19.

The rearrangement uses TRBV27 and TRBJ1-2, with D maybe TRBD1 (6 bases). V was clipped by 4 bases and J by 1 base, with 13 bases between them. The CDR3 runs 15 residues. CDR1 is MNHEY and CDR2 is SMNVEV in the germline V gene (reference sequence). CDR3 coding DNA: TGTGCCAGCAGTTCGGACAGACTGGGTAACTATGGCTACACCTTC. Its translation: CASSSDRLGNYGYTF.

The rearrangement links TRBV9 to TRBJ1-2, with a weak D call TRBD1 (5 bases). Germline CDR1 is SGDLS and CDR2 is YYNGEE. Deletions cut 5 bases from V and 6 bases from J, with 14 bases between. The length of the CDR3 is 13 residues. The CDR3 is CASRVTGGHGYTF. For the CDR3, the DNA is TGTGCCAGCAGGGTTACAGGAGGGCATGGCTACACCTTC.

The CDR3 spells CASSVDPPGGAKNIQYF. Written as DNA, the CDR3 is TGTGCCAGCAGCGTAGATCCCCCGGGCGGGGCCAAAAACATTCAGTACTTC. V usage is TRBV9 and J usage is TRBJ2-4; the D gene is possibly TRBD2 (5 bases). Germline V gives CDR1 SGDLS, CDR2 YYNGEE. The length of the CDR3 is 17 residues. Between the trimmed V and J ends, which lost 0 bases and 1 base, there was a span of 14 bases.

V gene TRBV28 combines with J gene TRBJ2-1, with 8 bases aligning to TRBD2. Trimming removed 6 bases from V and 3 bases from J; junction bases left unmatched: 10. The CDR3 contains 16 residues. The germline V gene has CDR1 MDHEN and CDR2 SYDVKM. CDR3 protein: CASSLAGTSNYNEQFF. DNA for the CDR3: TGTGCCAGCAGCCTAGCCGGGACTAGTAACTACAATGAGCAGTTCTTC.

Turning to this clone: Other DNA variants within this sample encode the same CDR3. This rearrangement joins TRBV9 to TRBJ2-2; D gene uncertain. From germline, CDR1 is SGDLS and CDR2 YYNGEE. This CDR3 has 14 amino acids. V lost 3 bases to trimming and J lost 0 bases, with 6 bases between them. As DNA, the CDR3 is TGTGCCAGCAGCGGTGACTCGAACACCGGGGAGCTGTTTTTT. It is translated as CASSGDSNTGELFF.

The chain employs TRBV7-9 and TRBJ2-5, with a possible D match to TRBD2 (6 bases). CDR3 length equals 12 residues. The V gene's germline CDR1 is SEHNR and CDR2 FQNEAQ (reference sequence). V lost 11 bases, J lost 2 bases, and 12 bases lay in between. The CDR3 sequence: CAAGPSQETQYF. CDR3 nucleotide sequence: TGTGCCGCGGGGCCCTCGCAAGAGACCCAGTACTTC.

The chain employs TRBV5-1 and TRBJ2-7; 9 bases are a match to TRBD1. The germline V gene encodes CDR1 SGHRS and CDR2 YFSETQ. This CDR3 spans 14 amino acids. The J segment lost 6 bases and the V segment lost 3 bases, leaving 7 bases of the junction unmatched. The CDR3 region is CASSYGTGRGEQYF. Written as DNA, the CDR3 is TGCGCCAGCAGCTACGGGACAGGGAGAGGCGAGCAGTACTTC.

This clone has only one observation. The chain carries TRBV9 and TRBJ2-2; TRBD1 agrees at 8 bases. Germline V gene lookup returns CDR1 SGDLS and CDR2 YYNGEE. The V segment lost 3 bases and the J segment 2 bases; nucleotides outside the gene matches: 9. The CDR3 has 17 residues. CDR3 sequence: CASSGVGTGGNTGELFF. CDR3 DNA: TGTGCCAGCAGCGGCGTGGGGACAGGTGGTAACACCGGGGAGCTGTTTTTT.

This clone was observed a single time. The chain combines TRBV2 with TRBJ2-3; possible D gene TRBD1, 5 bases. Trimming shortened V by 4 bases and J by 2 bases, and 13 bases separated the two germline ends. Germline values: CDR1 SNHLY, CDR2 FYNNEI. The CDR3 sequence is 15 residues long. The CDR3 bases are TGTGCCAGCAGTGGGGGCCTCCCATACACAGATACGCAGTATTTT. Its protein product is CASSGGLPYTDTQYF. Full variable domain (outside the CDR3, taken from reference TRBV2 and TRBJ2-3): EPEVTQTPSHQVTQMGQEVILRCVPISNHLYFYWYRQILGQKVEFLVSFYNNEISEKSEIFDDQFSVERPDGSNFTLKIRSTKLEDSAMYFCASSGGLPYTDTQYFGPGTRLTVL.

V and J are TRBV28 and TRBJ1-6; D gene unclear. The V and J ends lost 2 bases and 6 bases respectively, with 14 bases between them. Germline CDR1 MDHEN, CDR2 SYDVKM. The CDR3 has 16 amino acids. The chain's CDR3 is CASSLTRSAPNSPLHF. The CDR3 DNA is TGTGCCAGCAGTTTAACTAGATCAGCGCCTAATTCACCCCTCCACTTT.

The chain employs TRBV30 and TRBJ2-4; 7 positions match TRBD1. Per germline, CDR1 GTSNPN and CDR2 SVGIG (reference sequence). This CDR3 has 16 residues. V lost 1 base, J lost 0 bases, and 6 bases stayed unmatched. As DNA, the CDR3 is TGTGCCTGGAGTGAGGGGGCAGGGGTAGCCAAAAACATTCAGTACTTC. Translating gives CAWSEGAGVAKNIQYF.

This clone was observed a handful of times. The chain carries TRBV5-4 and TRBJ2-5, with a tentative D call TRBD1 (6 bases). CDR1 SGHNT and CDR2 YYREEE come from the germline V gene (reference sequence). The V end was cut by 0 bases, the J end by 1 base, with 16 bases between. This CDR3 region has 17 residues. CDR3 bases: TGTGCCAGCAGCTTGGTCAGGGGAATCTCCTCCCAAGAGACCCAGTACTTC. It encodes CASSLVRGISSQETQYF.

The V call is TRBV5-1, the J call TRBJ2-1; D is perhaps TRBD1 (5 bases). CDR1 and CDR2 from the germline V gene are SGHRS and YFSETQ. The CDR3 extends over 12 amino acids. Trimming cost V 4 bases and J 10 bases, with 12 bases left between them. The CDR3 sequence: CASSQGDREQFF. Written as DNA, the CDR3 is TGCGCCAGCAGCCAGGGCGATAGGGAGCAGTTCTTC.

V usage is TRBV28 and J usage is TRBJ2-5; TRBD1 matches at 7 bases. This CDR3 region has 14 residues. J was trimmed by 2 bases and V by 4 bases; bases with no gene match: 4. Germline V gene data show CDR1 as MDHEN and CDR2 as SYDVKM. This CDR3 reads CASSWTGLQETQYF. The CDR3 DNA sequence: TGTGCCAGCAGTTGGACAGGCCTACAAGAGACCCAGTACTTC. The full variable domain, in which reference TRBV28 and TRBJ2-5 provide the parts outside the CDR3, is DVKVTQSSRYLVKRTGEKVFLECVQDMDHENMFWYRQDPGLGLRLIYFSYDVKMKEKGDIPEGYSVSREKKERFSLILESASTNQTSMYLCASSWTGLQETQYFGPGTRLLVL.

The gene calls are TRBV7-2 and TRBJ2-2; the match to TRBD2 covers 8 bases. Germline-derived CDR1 and CDR2 are SGHTA and FQGNSA. V gave up 3 bases and J gave up 7 bases; unmatched junction bases: 10. The CDR3 is made up of 16 amino acids. The CDR3 protein is CASSFGSGRVHGELFF. The CDR3 nucleotides are TGTGCCAGCAGCTTCGGCAGCGGGAGAGTTCACGGGGAGCTGTTTTTT.

The chain couples TRBV27 to TRBJ1-2; weak D call: TRBD1 (5 bases). Germline CDR1 and CDR2: MNHEY and SMNVEV (reference sequence). V dropped 4 bases and J dropped 4 bases, with 13 bases sitting between them. The CDR3 runs to 14 residues. The CDR3 loop reads CASSSSTEPYGYTF. CDR3 nucleotide sequence: TGTGCCAGCAGTTCCTCGACAGAACCCTATGGCTACACCTTC.

The chain links TRBV5-1 to TRBJ2-1; perhaps TRBD1 as D (6 bases). The CDR3 totals 16 residues. Germline CDR1 SGHRS, CDR2 YFSETQ. Deletions cut 0 bases from V and 8 bases from J, with 18 bases between. CDR3 region: CASSLGPGAAYYEQFF. DNA for the CDR3: TGCGCCAGCAGCTTGGGTCCAGGGGCGGCATATTATGAGCAGTTCTTC.

This clone has only one observation. This rearrangement joins TRBV13 to TRBJ2-7, with D possibly matching TRBD1 (6 bases). CDR3 length: 15 residues. The germline V gene encodes CDR1 PRHDT and CDR2 FYEKMQ (reference sequence). Deletions cut 4 bases from V and 0 bases from J, with 13 bases between. This CDR3 is CASSSTGSYSYEQYF. The CDR3 bases are TGTGCCAGCAGCTCAACAGGGAGTTACTCCTACGAGCAGTACTTC.

This clone was seen a single time. Other nucleotide sequences in the sample specify the same CDR3. The J gene is TRBJ2-5, the V gene TRBV29-1; 8 positions agree with TRBD2. With 2 bases clipped from V and 2 bases from J, the junction kept 1 base outside the gene matches. This CDR3 is built from 13 residues. CDR1 is SQVTM, CDR2 ANQGSEA, per germline. Written as DNA, the CDR3 is TGCAGCGTTGAACTAGCGGGTCAAGAGACCCAGTACTTC. Translating it yields CSVELAGQETQYF.

The chain recombines TRBV27 with TRBJ1-6; 8 positions match TRBD1. After removal of 2 bases from V and 7 bases from J, the junction contained 1 base not matched to a gene. The CDR3 is 14 residues long. CDR1 is MNHEY, CDR2 SMNVEV, per germline (reference sequence). The CDR3 coding sequence is TGTGCCAGCAGTTTAGACAGGGGAAATTCACCCCTCCACTTT. Translating gives CASSLDRGNSPLHF.

The rearrangement joins TRBV6-6 to TRBJ2-7; TRBD1 matches at 7 bases. V lost 5 bases and J lost 4; bases outside the gene matches: 17. Germline-derived CDR1 and CDR2 are MNHNY and SVGAGI (reference sequence). This CDR3 is built from 17 residues. CDR3 protein: CASSLKWGQTQGYEQYF. For the CDR3, the DNA is TGTGCCAGCAGTCTCAAATGGGGACAGACCCAAGGTTACGAGCAGTACTTC.